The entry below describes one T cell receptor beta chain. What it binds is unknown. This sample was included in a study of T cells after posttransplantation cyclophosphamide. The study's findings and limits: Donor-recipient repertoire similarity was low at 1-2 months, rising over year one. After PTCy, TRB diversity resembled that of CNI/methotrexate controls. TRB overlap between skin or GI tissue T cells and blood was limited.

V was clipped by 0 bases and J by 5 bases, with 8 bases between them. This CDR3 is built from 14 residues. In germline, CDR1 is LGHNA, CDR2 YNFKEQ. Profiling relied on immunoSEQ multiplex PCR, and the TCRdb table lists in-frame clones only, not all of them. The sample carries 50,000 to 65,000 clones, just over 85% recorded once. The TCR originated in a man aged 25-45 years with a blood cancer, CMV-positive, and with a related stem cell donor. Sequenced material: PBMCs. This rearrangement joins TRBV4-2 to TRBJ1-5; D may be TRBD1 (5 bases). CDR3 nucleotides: TGTGCCAGCAGCCAAGAGACAGAGGATCAGCCCCAGCATTTT. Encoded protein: CASSQETEDQPQHF.